A single sample is the source of the 15 T cell receptor beta chains below, sequenced in a study of neoadjuvant nivolumab and ipilimumab in lung cancer. Profiled with immunoSEQ multiplex PCR; TCRdb holds only in-frame clones, not every one. The sample records about 13,000 clones, around 70% being singletons. The source was peripheral blood, collected after neoadjuvant nivolumab, alone or with ipilimumab, at or shortly before surgery. The source of these receptors is an adult with non-small cell lung cancer.

This chain links TRBV7-9 with TRBJ2-5; TRBD1 or TRBD2 may be the D gene (6 bases each). This CDR3 has 16 amino acids. Germline loops: CDR1 SEHNR, CDR2 FQNEAQ (reference sequence). V lost 5 bases and J lost 5, with 21 bases in between. The CDR3 DNA sequence: TGTGCCAGCAGCCGCAACATAAAGGGGGGCTTCGAGACCCAGTACTTC. The encoded protein is CASSRNIKGGFETQYF.

The chain couples TRBV9 to TRBJ1-1; 10 bases line up with TRBD1. The length of the CDR3 is 15 residues. With 3 bases clipped from V and 6 bases from J, the junction kept 8 bases outside the gene matches. Germline CDR1 is SGDLS and CDR2 is YYNGEE. CDR3 residues: CASSEGTGVRAEAFF. The CDR3 nucleotides read TGTGCCAGCAGCGAGGGGACAGGGGTAAGGGCTGAAGCTTTCTTT.

The V gene is TRBV30, the J gene TRBJ2-1; D not resolved. Trimming took off 5 bases at V and 2 bases at J, with 10 bases between the two ends. This CDR3 has 13 residues. The germline CDR1 and CDR2 sequences are GTSNPN and SVGIG (reference sequence). The CDR3 DNA is TGTGCCTGGCAGGACGGAACCTACAATGAGCAGTTCTTC. It codes for CAWQDGTYNEQFF.

The gene calls are TRBV11-1 and TRBJ1-1; TRBD1 might be the D (6 bases). V lost 5 bases, J lost 8 bases, and 12 bases lay in between. The CDR3 sequence is 12 residues long. CDR1 is SGHAT and CDR2 is FQDESV in the germline V gene (reference sequence). CDR3 sequence: CASSTNREEAFF. The CDR3 region has the DNA TGTGCCAGCAGCACCAACAGGGAAGAAGCTTTCTTT.

This rearrangement joins TRBV5-1 to TRBJ1-1; no clear D gene. There are 13 residues in the CDR3. Germline V CDR1 and CDR2: SGHRS, YFSETQ. The V gene lost 2 bases and the J gene lost 5 bases, with 10 bases spanning the gap. CDR3 coding DNA: TGCGCCAGCAGCTTTGTGGGCGAAACTGAAGCTTTCTTT. It yields the protein CASSFVGETEAFF.

This clone was seen a few times. The V call is TRBV29-1, the J call TRBJ1-2, with D perhaps TRBD1 (5 bases). The CDR3 runs to 11 residues. Trimming stripped 5 bases from V and 8 bases from J, with 12 bases between. Germline CDR1 SQVTM, CDR2 ANQGSEA. The CDR3 loop reads CSVWDPRGYTF. For the CDR3, the DNA is TGCAGCGTTTGGGACCCGCGGGGCTACACCTTC.

This clone showed up just a few times. The CDR3 spells CASSGTGTTEAFF. CDR3 coding DNA: TGTGCCAGCAGCGGAACCGGTACCACTGAAGCTTTCTTT. This chain joins TRBV9 and TRBJ1-1; no clear D. Trimming cost V 3 bases and J 4 bases, with 10 bases left between them. From germline, CDR1 is SGDLS and CDR2 YYNGEE. The CDR3 spans 13 residues.

A few counts support this clone. V and J are TRBV7-9 and TRBJ1-5; D possibly corresponds to TRBD1 (5 bases). The CDR3 extends over 14 amino acids. Germline V gene lookup returns CDR1 SEHNR and CDR2 FQNEAQ (reference sequence). V was trimmed by 1 base and J by 6 bases, leaving 10 bases between them. CDR3 nucleotide sequence: TGTGCCAGCAGCTTAGGGGGCAGGGCTCAGCCCCAGCATTTT. This encodes CASSLGGRAQPQHF.

The gene calls are TRBV11-2 and TRBJ2-6, with D possibly TRBD1 on 6 matching bases. Trimming took off 2 bases at V and 3 bases at J, with 11 bases between the two ends. Germline V gives CDR1 SGHAT, CDR2 FQNNGV. This CDR3 is 16 amino acids long. In DNA, the CDR3 is TGTGCCAGCAGCTTATGGTCAGGGGATGGGGCCAACGTCCTGACTTTC. This sequence encodes CASSLWSGDGANVLTF.

The rearrangement uses TRBV6-5 and TRBJ2-5, with a weak D call TRBD2 (6 bases). Per germline, CDR1 MNHEY and CDR2 SVGAGI. Deletions cut 2 bases from V and 1 base from J, with 8 bases between. The CDR3 is made up of 14 amino acids. In nucleotides, the CDR3 is TGTGCCAGCAGTTACGCGGGACTCCAAGAGACCCAGTACTTC. Residues: CASSYAGLQETQYF.

This clone showed up just once. This chain uses TRBV6-5 with TRBJ2-7; perhaps TRBD2 as D (7 bases). CDR1 MNHEY and CDR2 SVGAGI come from the germline V gene. The V and J ends lost 7 bases and 6 bases respectively, with 19 bases between them. CDR3 length: 14 residues. The CDR3 region is CASTPGTGGREQYF. DNA for the CDR3: TGTGCCAGCACCCCCGGGACGGGGGGCCGCGAGCAGTACTTC.

The chain uses TRBV5-1 and TRBJ2-3, with D possibly called TRBD1 or TRBD2 (5 bases each). This CDR3 spans 13 amino acids. V was clipped by 4 bases and J by 6 bases, with 12 bases between them. Germline V lookup: CDR1 SGHRS, CDR2 YFSETQ. The CDR3 spells CASSPGGDDTQYF. The CDR3 DNA follows: TGCGCCAGCAGCCCCGGTGGGGACGATACGCAGTATTTT. Drawing the rest from reference TRBV5-1 and TRBJ2-3, the complete variable domain is KAGVTQTPRYLIKTRGQQVTLSCSPISGHRSVSWYQQTPGQGLQFLFEYFSETQRNKGNFPGRFSGRQFSNSRSEMNVSTLELGDSALYLCASSPGGDDTQYFGPGTRLTVL.

This chain uses TRBV7-2 with TRBJ2-4, with D perhaps assigned TRBD1 or TRBD2 (5 bases each). This CDR3 region has 15 residues. Germline CDR1 reads SGHTA; CDR2 reads FQGNSA. V was pared by 4 bases and J by 6 bases, with 16 bases between. The CDR3 nucleotides read TGTGCCAGCAGCTCCCGGGTGGGGGAATTAAACATTCAGTACTTC. Translated: CASSSRVGELNIQYF.

The chain employs TRBV7-2 and TRBJ2-3; D is unresolved. CDR3 length equals 12 residues. Germline V gene sequence: CDR1 SGHTA, CDR2 FQGNSA. Trimming shortened V by 4 bases and J by 5 bases, and 7 bases separated the two germline ends. CDR3: CASSSDRDTQYF. The CDR3 DNA follows: TGTGCCAGCAGCTCTGATCGAGATACGCAGTATTTT.

J is TRBJ1-2 and V is TRBV30; D gene ambiguous. This CDR3 is built from 13 residues. CDR1 and CDR2 from the germline V gene are GTSNPN and SVGIG (reference sequence). With 3 bases removed from V and 3 bases from J, the gap between germline ends came to 11 bases. Here the CDR3 DNA reads TGTGCCTGGAGGCGAGGGAAGGACTATGGCTACACCTTC. Amino acid sequence: CAWRRGKDYGYTF.